This T cell receptor beta chain appears in the sequencing data of a study of CD8 T cells in Susac syndrome. The V gene's germline CDR1 is SGDLS and CDR2 YYNGEE. The CDR3 spans 16 residues. V was cut by 5 bases and J by 2 bases, with 14 bases left in between. Random hexamers primed reverse transcription of 0.5 to 1 ug RNA. TCRdb ran MiXCR on the immunoSEQ multiplex PCR reads and lists one entry per CDR3 protein. Of more than 150,000 distinct CDR3 sequences listed, 90% to 95% are singletons. Sequencing was carried out using CD8+ T cells from PBMCs. V usage is TRBV9 and J usage is TRBJ2-6; D not certain. This TCR was recovered from a human donor with multiple sclerosis. The CDR3: CASSSPGTPGANVLTF. The CDR3, as DNA: TGTGCCAGCAGTTCCCCCGGTACTCCTGGGGCCAACGTCCTGACTTTC.